The 25 T cell receptor beta chains below all came from one sample that was sequenced in a study of T-cell memory formation after mild COVID-19. TCRdb passed the 5' RACE reads through MiXCR, listing each CDR3 protein once. The data contain roughly 400,000 distinct CDR3 sequences, roughly 18% of them singletons. Material for sequencing was PBMCs or a T cell subset sorted from them (not recorded which). These receptors all come from a man aged 18 to 35 who had mild COVID-19 (a few samples of this study predate the infection). Cell type and time point are not known.

The chain links TRBV28 to TRBJ2-2; D tentatively reads TRBD1 or TRBD2 (5 bases each). V lost 4 bases and J lost 5, with 11 bases in between. Germline-derived CDR1 and CDR2 are MDHEN and SYDVKM. The length of the CDR3 is 14 residues. The CDR3 loop reads CASSSRGLTGELFF. CDR3 nucleotides: TGTGCCAGCAGTTCGAGGGGTTTGACCGGGGAGCTGTTTTTT.

DNA for the CDR3: TGCGCCAGCAGCCAAGCTAAGGGTAGCTCCTACGAGCAGTACTTC. Protein product: CASSQAKGSSYEQYF. This chain uses TRBV4-1 with TRBJ2-7; D is unclear. CDR1 and CDR2 (germline): MGHRA, YSYEKL. This CDR3 contains 15 residues. V was pared by 1 base and J by 0 bases, with 10 bases between.

The J gene is TRBJ1-1, the V gene TRBV20-1; D remains unclear. V lost 3 bases and J lost 1, with 15 bases in between. The CDR3 extends over 15 amino acids. The germline gives CDR1 DFQATT, CDR2 SNEGSKA (reference sequence). The CDR3 protein is CSASLPNPKNTEAFF. The DNA of the CDR3 is TGCAGTGCTAGTCTTCCTAACCCTAAGAACACTGAAGCTTTCTTT.

This clonotype was detected ten times or more. This chain connects TRBV5-1 to TRBJ2-3; no definite D call. Trimming cost V 2 bases and J 2 bases, with 3 bases left between them. The germline V gene encodes CDR1 SGHRS and CDR2 YFSETQ. The CDR3 is 12 residues long. The CDR3 loop is CASSFNTDTQYF. CDR3 bases: TGCGCCAGCAGCTTCAACACAGATACGCAGTATTTT. The full variable domain, in which reference TRBV5-1 and TRBJ2-3 provide the parts outside the CDR3, is KAGVTQTPRYLIKTRGQQVTLSCSPISGHRSVSWYQQTPGQGLQFLFEYFSETQRNKGNFPGRFSGRQFSNSRSEMNVSTLELGDSALYLCASSFNTDTQYFGPGTRLTVL.

The chain uses TRBV12-3 or TRBV12-4 and TRBJ2-5, with 11 bases matching TRBD1. The CDR3 has 15 amino acids. V trimming: 6 bases; J trimming: 5 bases; junction bases outside the gene matches: 8. The CDR3 sequence is CASSRTGGPQETQYF. The CDR3 bases are TGTGCCAGCAGCCGGACAGGGGGCCCGCAGGAGACCCAGTACTTC.

The V gene is TRBV7-9, the J gene TRBJ1-1; maybe TRBD1 (6 bases). Germline V CDR1 and CDR2: SEHNR, FQNEAQ (reference sequence). CDR3 length: 14 residues. The ends were cut back, 4 bases at V and 1 base at J, with 10 bases in the middle. The CDR3 region has the DNA TGTGCCAGCAGCTGGGTGGACAGGAACACTGAAGCTTTCTTT. Translated, it gives CASSWVDRNTEAFF.

The rearrangement joins TRBV4-1 to TRBJ1-5; D possibly corresponds to TRBD1 (5 bases). Germline values: CDR1 MGHRA, CDR2 YSYEKL. Trimming cost V 4 bases and J 3 bases, with 13 bases left between them. The CDR3 covers 15 residues. The CDR3 here is CASSLWDGLNQPQHF. CDR3 in DNA: TGCGCCAGCAGCCTTTGGGACGGTCTCAATCAGCCCCAGCATTTT.

CDR3 sequence (DNA): TGTGCCATCAGTGAGTACGGCACTGGAAACACCATATATTTT. Its protein product is CAISEYGTGNTIYF. The chain recombines TRBV10-3 with TRBJ1-3; no firm D call. The CDR3 runs to 14 residues. Germline assignment: CDR1 ENHRY and CDR2 SYGVKD. Deletions cut 1 base from V and 2 bases from J, with 6 bases between.

This chain uses TRBV6-5 with TRBJ2-3; 8 positions agree with TRBD2. Germline CDR1 and CDR2: MNHEY and SVGAGI. With 2 bases clipped from V and 4 bases from J, the junction kept 8 bases outside the gene matches. The length of the CDR3 is 16 residues. The CDR3 sequence: CASSYDGGGIADTQYF. CDR3 nucleotides: TGTGCCAGCAGTTACGACGGCGGGGGGATCGCAGATACGCAGTATTTT.

The gene calls are TRBV7-9 and TRBJ2-1; D might be TRBD2 (5 bases). The length of the CDR3 is 17 residues. Trimming stripped 5 bases from V and 5 bases from J, with 22 bases between. Germline loops: CDR1 SEHNR, CDR2 FQNEAQ (reference sequence). The CDR3 loop reads CASSPSPRLADNNEQFF. DNA for the CDR3: TGTGCCAGCAGCCCGAGTCCCCGGCTAGCAGATAACAATGAGCAGTTCTTC.

This clonotype was seen only a few times. The chain combines TRBV7-9 with TRBJ1-5, with a possible D match to TRBD1 (5 bases). The germline V gene encodes CDR1 SEHNR and CDR2 FQNEAQ (reference sequence). The CDR3 spans 15 residues. V was trimmed by 5 bases and J by 1 base, leaving 12 bases between them. DNA for the CDR3: TGTGCCAGCAGCCCGGGGACTTTCAGCAATCAGCCCCAGCATTTT. Its translation is CASSPGTFSNQPQHF.

J is TRBJ1-1 and V is TRBV15, with D uncertain. The CDR3 runs to 13 residues. Germline CDR1 and CDR2: LNHNV and YYDKDF (reference sequence). V was shortened by 4 bases and J by 1 base, with 7 bases between the two germline ends. CDR3: CATSKAGNTEAFF. Written as DNA, the CDR3 is TGTGCCACCAGCAAGGCGGGGAACACTGAAGCTTTCTTT.

The V call is TRBV4-1, the J call TRBJ1-4; D unclear. The CDR3 length is 16 residues. The V gene's germline CDR1 is MGHRA and CDR2 YSYEKL. V was clipped by 4 bases and J by 8 bases, with 20 bases between them. Here the CDR3 DNA reads TGCGCCAGCAGCCCTTCGGGCGGTGGAATATGGGAAAAACTGTTTTTT. Encoded protein: CASSPSGGGIWEKLFF.

The sample holds a few counts of this clonotype. The chain carries TRBV10-3 and TRBJ2-1; no clear D. This CDR3 spans 13 amino acids. From germline, CDR1 is ENHRY and CDR2 SYGVKD. Deletions cut 4 bases from V and 4 bases from J, with 8 bases between. The CDR3 sequence is CAISVTYYNEQFF. For the CDR3, the DNA is TGTGCCATCAGTGTTACCTATTACAATGAGCAGTTCTTC.

This clonotype was seen repeatedly, ten times or more. The rearrangement joins TRBV5-1 to TRBJ1-4; no definite D call. This CDR3 is built from 15 residues. Trimming took 2 bases from V and 2 from J, leaving 10 bases between them. Germline lookup yields CDR1 SGHRS and CDR2 YFSETQ. The CDR3 DNA reads as TGCGCCAGCAGCTTCACGCCATCGACTAATGAAAAACTGTTTTTT. This encodes CASSFTPSTNEKLFF.

The rearrangement joins TRBV20-1 to TRBJ2-1, with unresolved D. The CDR3 runs 11 residues. Looked up from germline, CDR1 is DFQATT and CDR2 is SNEGSKA (reference sequence). The V end lost 4 bases, the J end lost 6 bases, and 7 bases lay between the germline ends. This CDR3 is CSATTPNEQFF. Here the CDR3 DNA reads TGCAGTGCTACGACCCCCAATGAGCAGTTCTTC.

This chain joins TRBV7-9 and TRBJ1-5; D is unclear. The CDR3 has 14 residues. Per germline, CDR1 SEHNR and CDR2 FQNEAQ (reference sequence). Deletions cut 4 bases from V and 5 bases from J, with 12 bases between. CDR3 bases: TGTGCCAGCAGCTCCCTGGAGACGCATCAGCCCCAGCATTTT. Amino acids: CASSSLETHQPQHF.

This clonotype was observed a few times. The chain carries TRBV11-3 and TRBJ1-1; perhaps TRBD1 as D (5 bases). V dropped 5 bases and J dropped 4 bases, with 17 bases sitting between them. The CDR3 consists of 15 residues. The germline CDR1 and CDR2 sequences are SGHNT and YENEEA. CDR3 amino acids: CASSPGAGLPTEAFF. The DNA of the CDR3 is TGTGCCAGCAGCCCGGGCGCAGGGTTACCCACTGAAGCTTTCTTT.

The V call is TRBV11-3, the J call TRBJ2-2, with D hard to call. Trimming shortened V by 2 bases and J by 0 bases, and 4 bases separated the two germline ends. The CDR3 runs 14 residues. Germline V gene lookup returns CDR1 SGHNT and CDR2 YENEEA. CDR3 protein: CASSLQANTGELFF. The CDR3 DNA sequence: TGTGCCAGCAGCTTACAAGCGAACACCGGGGAGCTGTTTTTT.

The genes are TRBV6-4 and TRBJ2-3, with 8 bases identical to TRBD2. The CDR3 totals 14 residues. The germline gives CDR1 MRHNA, CDR2 SNTAGT. With 7 bases clipped from V and 2 bases from J, the junction kept 5 bases outside the gene matches. The CDR3 protein is CASKIAGSTDTQYF. The CDR3 bases are TGTGCCAGCAAAATAGCGGGATCCACAGATACGCAGTATTTT.

V gene TRBV28 combines with J gene TRBJ2-1; D unresolved. V was shortened by 2 bases and J by 6 bases, with 11 bases between the two germline ends. CDR1 is MDHEN, CDR2 SYDVKM, per germline. The CDR3 is 14 residues long. The DNA for the CDR3 is TGTGCCAGCAGTTTAGAGGTTCCCGTCAATGAGCAGTTCTTC. Protein sequence: CASSLEVPVNEQFF.

The chain has TRBV10-3 and TRBJ1-1; 9 bases match TRBD1. The trim removed 2 bases at V and 3 bases at J, leaving 4 bases unmatched. This CDR3 is built from 15 residues. Per the germline V gene, CDR1 is ENHRY and CDR2 is SYGVKD. The CDR3: CAISERTGVYTEAFF. In nucleotides, the CDR3 is TGTGCCATCAGTGAGCGGACAGGGGTATACACTGAAGCTTTCTTT.

This clonotype was picked up a small number of times. The chain employs TRBV12-5 and TRBJ1-2; weak D call: TRBD1 (5 bases). This CDR3 is built from 13 residues. V was clipped by 5 bases and J by 6 bases, with 13 bases between them. Germline CDR1 reads LGHNT; CDR2 reads FRNRAP. CDR3 in amino acids: CASGPPMGHGYTF. The CDR3 nucleotides are TGTGCTAGTGGTCCCCCTATGGGGCATGGCTACACCTTC.

The CDR3 loop is CASSLFLRGSNQPQHF. CDR3 sequence (DNA): TGTGCCAGCAGCTTGTTTCTACGGGGAAGCAATCAGCCCCAGCATTTT. The rearrangement links TRBV5-6 to TRBJ1-5, with D unresolved. The germline V and J ends were trimmed by 1 base and 1 base, with 12 bases remaining between them. From germline, CDR1 is SGHDT and CDR2 YYEEEE. CDR3 length: 16 amino acids.

This clonotype appeared a few times. The chain is built from TRBV6-5 and TRBJ1-2; 8 bases fit TRBD1. After removal of 3 bases from V and 6 bases from J, the junction contained 9 bases not matched to a gene. The length of the CDR3 is 15 residues. The germline V gene encodes CDR1 MNHEY and CDR2 SVGAGI. CDR3 bases: TGTGCCAGCAGTTATCCGGGACAGGCACTCCATGGCTACACCTTC. Translating it yields CASSYPGQALHGYTF.